The clone carrying this TCR beta chain was counted only a few times. Its antigen is not identified. Per the germline V gene, CDR1 is SQVTM and CDR2 is ANQGSEA. This CDR3 has 13 residues. The V gene lost 0 bases and the J gene lost 9 bases, with 12 bases spanning the gap. The data originate from a study of T-cell reconstitution after alpha-beta-depleted transplantation in children. Notes on the study in general: Reported findings indicate that, about two months after transplant, alpha-beta T cells came from several hundred expanded clones, which were derived from non-depleted graft cells. At one year after transplant, newly produced T cells mostly accounted for T-cell counts and diversity. For some patients, TCRbeta diversity was high at day 60 because of recipient T cells and thymic progenitors that survived.

The authors prepared the TCRbeta library with unique molecular identifiers. TCRdb redid the calling of the PCR reads with MiXCR, one entry per CDR3 protein. Here the sample spans about 590,000 distinct CDR3 sequences, 13% being singletons. This clonotype was obtained from a male patient younger than 18 who had a stem cell transplant for acute myeloid leukemia, so the T cells may come from the graft donor. The chain employs TRBV29-1 and TRBJ2-1; D may be TRBD1 (5 bases). The sample was PBMCs, mostly from graft donor cells, taken 360 days after TCRalphabeta/CD19-depleted stem cell transplant. The CDR3 coding sequence is TGCAGCGTTGAAGATGTCCCTAGGGGTGAGCAGTTCTTC. Translating gives CSVEDVPRGEQFF.